These 14 T cell receptor beta chains share one sample of origin, sequenced in a study of cytomegalovirus exposure and HLA in healthy donors. 13 Jbeta primers and 60 Vbeta primers were used for the PCR. Sequencing was performed with immunoSEQ multiplex PCR; in TCRdb, only in-frame clones are kept and a portion is missing. Among about 94,000 clones, 78% were seen once, and the ten largest hold about 0.71%. Source material: PBMCs. The receptors were sampled from a woman aged 60-75 years in good health and CMV-seronegative.

The chain has TRBV28 and TRBJ2-1; 8 nucleotides line up with TRBD2. The germline gives CDR1 MDHEN, CDR2 SYDVKM. The CDR3 contains 12 residues. The ends lost 6 bases at V and 8 bases at J; junction bases unmatched: 3. The CDR3: CASRPGLDEQFF. The CDR3 nucleotides read TGTGCCAGCAGGCCGGGACTAGATGAGCAGTTCTTC.

The chain recombines TRBV5-1 with TRBJ1-2, with 8 positions matching TRBD1. The CDR3 is made up of 16 amino acids. J gave up 4 bases and V 0 bases, and 8 bases lay outside the gene matches. Looked up from germline, CDR1 is SGHRS and CDR2 is YFSETQ. The chain's CDR3 is CASSLAPGQETYGYTF. The CDR3 DNA reads as TGCGCCAGCAGCTTGGCCCCGGGACAGGAGACCTATGGCTACACCTTC.

The count of this clone is one. The chain combines TRBV18 with TRBJ2-7; no reliable D call. Germline-derived CDR1 and CDR2 are KGHSH and LQKENI. With 2 bases removed from V and 7 bases from J, the gap between germline ends came to 6 bases. This CDR3 is 11 amino acids long. CDR3 nucleotides: TGTGCCAGCTCACCAGAGACAGAGCAGTACTTC. Encoded protein: CASSPETEQYF.

V gene TRBV2 combines with J gene TRBJ2-7; 7 nucleotides match TRBD1. The CDR3 consists of 18 residues. Germline CDR1 reads SNHLY; CDR2 reads FYNNEI. Unmatched junction bases numbered 19, after V lost 8 bases and J lost 0 bases. The CDR3 bases are TGTGCCAGCGGGACAGTCTTCCCGGCGGGCGACAGCTCCTACGAGCAGTACTTC. Its protein product is CASGTVFPAGDSSYEQYF.

This chain connects TRBV18 to TRBJ2-3, with 7 bases that match TRBD1. The CDR3 consists of 15 residues. Per germline, CDR1 KGHSH and CDR2 LQKENI. Unmatched junction bases numbered 3, after V lost 3 bases and J lost 0 bases. In DNA form, the CDR3 reads TGTGCCAGCTCACCGGACAGGATGAGCACAGATACGCAGTATTTT. As protein: CASSPDRMSTDTQYF.

V gene TRBV2 combines with J gene TRBJ1-2, with 8 positions matching TRBD1. The CDR3 consists of 15 residues. V was pared by 7 bases and J by 0 bases, with 7 bases of the junction left unmatched. Per germline, CDR1 SNHLY and CDR2 FYNNEI. The CDR3 region is CASIIDRGANYGYTF. CDR3 nucleotides: TGTGCCAGCATAATCGACAGGGGAGCTAACTATGGCTACACCTTC.

The rearrangement links TRBV14 to TRBJ2-1; tentative D call: TRBD2 (5 bases). V was cut by 0 bases and J by 7 bases, with 10 bases left in between. The V gene's germline CDR1 is SGHDN and CDR2 FVKESK. There are 14 residues in the CDR3. The CDR3 nucleotides are TGTGCCAGCAGCCAAGATATGTGGGAGAATGAGCAGTTCTTC. This sequence encodes CASSQDMWENEQFF.

The genes are TRBV5-4 and TRBJ2-7; a possible D gene is TRBD2 (6 bases). The V gene's germline CDR1 is SGHNT and CDR2 YYREEE (reference sequence). Trimming stripped 3 bases from V and 3 bases from J, with 10 bases between. There are 13 residues in the CDR3. The CDR3 loop is CASSSGSGYEQYF. The CDR3 DNA reads TGTGCCAGCAGCTCGGGTAGCGGCTACGAGCAGTACTTC.

The J gene is TRBJ2-7, the V gene TRBV5-1, with 9 bases matching TRBD1. The J segment lost 5 bases and the V segment lost 2 bases, leaving 2 bases of the junction unmatched. The CDR3 is made up of 13 amino acids. The germline V gene encodes CDR1 SGHRS and CDR2 YFSETQ. CDR3 nucleotide sequence: TGCGCCAGCAGCTTTAGGACAGGGGACGAGCAGTACTTC. Translated: CASSFRTGDEQYF.

This clone was recorded only once. The gene calls are TRBV5-6 and TRBJ2-2; 10 bases agree with TRBD2. From germline, CDR1 is SGHDT and CDR2 YYEEEE. CDR3 length equals 16 residues. V lost 4 bases and J lost 5; bases outside the gene matches: 8. The CDR3 sequence is CASSGAGGPRTGELFF. Here the CDR3 DNA reads TGTGCCAGCAGCGGAGCGGGAGGGCCTCGGACCGGGGAGCTGTTTTTT. Full variable domain (outside the CDR3, taken from reference TRBV5-6 and TRBJ2-2): DAGVTQSPTHLIKTRGQQVTLRCSPKSGHDTVSWYQQALGQGPQFIFQYYEEEERQRGNFPDRFSGHQFPNYSSELNVNALLLGDSALYLCASSGAGGPRTGELFFGEGSRLTVL.

In this sample, this clone turned up a few times. The chain couples TRBV29-1 to TRBJ2-1, with TRBD2 identical over 9 bases. The germline V gene encodes CDR1 SQVTM and CDR2 ANQGSEA. V gave up 7 bases and J gave up 7 bases; unmatched junction bases: 5. The CDR3 sequence is 12 residues long. CDR3 DNA sequence: TGCAGCGGCGCGACTAGCGGTAATGAGCAGTTCTTC. It codes for CSGATSGNEQFF.

The V and J genes are TRBV27 and TRBJ2-7, with 10 nucleotides matching TRBD1. V trimming: 2 bases; J trimming: 3 bases; junction bases outside the gene matches: 1. The germline gives CDR1 MNHEY, CDR2 SMNVEV (reference sequence). CDR3 length: 14 amino acids. The CDR3 DNA reads as TGTGCCAGCAGTTTAGGACAGGGGGGCTACGAGCAGTACTTC. Translation: CASSLGQGGYEQYF.

This chain joins TRBV12-5 and TRBJ1-1; TRBD1 aligns across 7 bases. Germline lookup yields CDR1 LGHNT and CDR2 FRNRAP. This CDR3 contains 15 residues. Trimming took 1 base from V and 0 from J; bases not matched to a gene: 2. CDR3 sequence reads: CASGLGDSMNTEAFF. CDR3 nucleotide sequence: TGTGCTAGTGGTTTGGGGGACAGCATGAACACTGAAGCTTTCTTT.

J is TRBJ2-7 and V is TRBV10-3; TRBD1 is a possible D gene (5 bases). The germline V gene encodes CDR1 ENHRY and CDR2 SYGVKD. Trimming took 2 bases from V and 7 from J, leaving 12 bases between them. The CDR3 has 13 amino acids. CDR3 sequence (DNA): TGTGCCATCAGTGAGGACAGCCCATCAGAGCAGTACTTC. It translates to CAISEDSPSEQYF.